A selection of T cell receptor beta chains follows, all from one sample in a study of T cell changes during pregnancy in multiple sclerosis. Libraries were prepared by immunoSEQ multiplex PCR; TCRdb keeps only in-frame clonotypes and omits some of them. The data show more than 95,000 clones, with 80% to 95% seen just once and 0.99% held by the top ten. Sequencing was performed on peripheral blood, taken after pregnancy. The receptors were gathered from a female donor with multiple sclerosis, enrolled in a pregnancy study. CDR3s leave out the opening cysteine and the closing phenylalanine or tryptophan.

V | CDR3
TRBV7-2 | ASSLVGHSYEQY
TRBV7-2 | ASTAGWGKNIQY
TRBV7-3 | ASSQSSGEQF
TRBV10-1 | ASSDRRQGGSNTEAF
TRBV4-2 | ASSRGLAEQF
TRBV15 | ATSRGQLNTEAF
TRBV5-1 | ASSFYSTGRDEQY
TRBV2 | ASRGTVYGYT
TRBV5-1 | ASSLGRVTMNTEAF
TRBV5-1 | ASSLDRGARNTIY
TRBV7-2 | ASSLAHGLAGDYNEQF
TRBV7-2 | ASSPRQGLSYEQY
TRBV27 | AAGHQLYEQY
TRBV5-1 | ASSLGGLAGTYEQY
TRBV9 | ASSVPGGRDDGELF
TRBV29-1 | SAGLARQFYNEQF
TRBV29-1 | SVEGDRGHYEQY
TRBV7-2 | ASSSTHYSGANVLT
TRBV7-9 | ASSWVGRDRRVIDYGYT
TRBV14 | ASSQVDRRGNTIY
TRBV19 | ASSIEKRQGNYGYT
TRBV2 | ASSESGMNTEAF
TRBV27 | ASSRPRERPTNEKLF
TRBV6-5 | ASSYSGSSAF
TRBV4-1 | ASSPLGTGGHEQY
TRBV29-1 | SGAGGADTEAF